A selection of T cell receptor beta chains follows, all from one sample in a study of blood T cell repertoires in COVID-19. Some clones are missing from TCRdb's copy, which holds only in-frame ones; the method was immunoSEQ multiplex PCR. The data show 90,000 to 120,000 clones, with 80% to 90% seen just once and roughly 15% held by the top ten. The sequencing sample was made of peripheral blood. The receptors were gathered from a man in his forties or fifties with acute or convalescent COVID-19. Both conserved end residues are part of each CDR3. A D gene is named only where the DNA matches it firmly. Expanded clones get a size class; other rows say once, few or many, or leave the size out.

clone size: -; V gene: TRBV5-4; D gene: TRBD2; J gene: TRBJ2-7; CDR3 protein: CASSLGLAGREEQYF; CDR3 DNA: TGTGCCAGCAGCCTGGGACTAGCGGGACGGGAAGAGCAGTACTTC
clone size: -; V gene: TRBV28; D gene: -; J gene: TRBJ1-2; CDR3 protein: CASSSPQTRLEGYTF; CDR3 DNA: TGTGCCAGCAGTTCCCCCCAGACCAGGTTAGAGGGCTACACCTTC
clone size: once; V gene: TRBV6-5; D gene: TRBD2; J gene: TRBJ2-3; CDR3 protein: CASSYSRLAGSWQYF; CDR3 DNA: TGTGCCAGCAGTTACTCCCGGCTAGCGGGGTCATGGCAGTATTTT
clone size: few; V gene: TRBV3-1/TRBV3-2; D gene: -; J gene: TRBJ2-3; CDR3 protein: CASSQEIGASTQYF; CDR3 DNA: TGTGCCAGCAGCCAAGAGATAGGGGCCAGCACGCAGTATTTT
clone size: -; V gene: TRBV10-2; D gene: -; J gene: TRBJ1-5; CDR3 protein: CAGTTLSNQPQHF; CDR3 DNA: TGCGCCGGAACGACACTTAGCAATCAGCCCCAGCATTTT
clone size: -; V gene: TRBV27; D gene: -; J gene: TRBJ1-5; CDR3 protein: CASSLGFNQPQHF; CDR3 DNA: TGTGCCAGCAGTTTAGGCTTCAATCAGCCCCAGCATTTT
clone size: -; V gene: TRBV7-7; D gene: TRBD1; J gene: TRBJ2-1; CDR3 protein: CASSPDRNLEQFF; CDR3 DNA: TGTGCCAGCAGCCCGGACAGGAACTTGGAGCAGTTCTTC
clone size: once; V gene: TRBV7-9; D gene: TRBD2; J gene: TRBJ2-3; CDR3 protein: CASSLAGLAGDTDTQYF; CDR3 DNA: TGTGCCAGCAGCTTAGCGGGGCTAGCGGGGGATACAGATACGCAGTATTTT
clone size: -; V gene: TRBV7-6; D gene: TRBD2; J gene: TRBJ2-2; CDR3 protein: CASSPLAGANTGELFF; CDR3 DNA: TGTGCCAGCAGCCCGCTAGCGGGGGCGAACACCGGGGAGCTGTTTTTT
clone size: -; V gene: TRBV27; D gene: -; J gene: TRBJ2-3; CDR3 protein: CASSLVGGTDTQYF; CDR3 DNA: TGTGCCAGCAGTTTGGTAGGCGGTACAGATACGCAGTATTTT
clone size: -; V gene: TRBV6-5; D gene: -; J gene: TRBJ1-2; CDR3 protein: CASSYSTSSWDGYTF; CDR3 DNA: TGTGCCAGCAGTTACTCGACATCTTCCTGGGATGGCTACACCTTC
clone size: -; V gene: TRBV4-1; D gene: -; J gene: TRBJ2-5; CDR3 protein: CASSPSAGGRETQYF; CDR3 DNA: TGCGCCAGCAGCCCATCAGCTGGAGGGCGAGAGACCCAGTACTTC
clone size: -; V gene: TRBV7-9; D gene: TRBD1; J gene: TRBJ1-6; CDR3 protein: CASSSWTGLNSPLHF; CDR3 DNA: TGTGCCAGCAGCTCCTGGACAGGCCTAAATTCACCCCTCCACTTT
clone size: -; V gene: TRBV5-4; D gene: -; J gene: TRBJ2-1; CDR3 protein: CASSLAGLNEQFF; CDR3 DNA: TGTGCCAGCAGCTTGGCAGGGTTGAATGAGCAGTTCTTC
clone size: -; V gene: TRBV5-6; D gene: -; J gene: TRBJ1-2; CDR3 protein: CASSLTGGYTF; CDR3 DNA: TGTGCCAGCAGCTTGACGGGTGGCTACACCTTC
clone size: -; V gene: TRBV28; D gene: TRBD1; J gene: TRBJ1-6; CDR3 protein: CASRPPGQGYSPLHF; CDR3 DNA: TGTGCCAGCAGACCCCCGGGACAGGGCTACTCACCCCTCCACTTT
clone size: -; V gene: TRBV6-5; D gene: -; J gene: TRBJ2-1; CDR3 protein: CASSRETAYNEQFF; CDR3 DNA: TGTGCCAGCAGTCGGGAGACCGCTTACAATGAGCAGTTCTTC
clone size: -; V gene: TRBV16; D gene: TRBD1; J gene: TRBJ1-5; CDR3 protein: CASSQGTDNNQPQHF; CDR3 DNA: TGTGCCAGCAGCCAAGGGACAGACAACAATCAGCCCCAGCATTTT
clone size: -; V gene: TRBV10-3; D gene: -; J gene: TRBJ2-5; CDR3 protein: CATGTSRETQYF; CDR3 DNA: TGTGCCACCGGGACTTCCAGGGAGACCCAGTACTTC
clone size: -; V gene: TRBV5-5; D gene: -; J gene: TRBJ1-5; CDR3 protein: CASSLDFSNQPQHF; CDR3 DNA: TGTGCCAGCAGCTTAGACTTTAGCAATCAGCCCCAGCATTTT
clone size: once; V gene: TRBV6-1; D gene: -; J gene: TRBJ2-1; CDR3 protein: CASSEAQGSYNEQFF; CDR3 DNA: TGTGCCAGCAGTGAAGCGCAGGGGTCTTACAATGAGCAGTTCTTC
clone size: once; V gene: TRBV10-3; D gene: -; J gene: TRBJ1-3; CDR3 protein: CAISREAGNTIYF; CDR3 DNA: TGTGCCATCAGTCGAGAGGCTGGAAACACCATATATTTT
clone size: -; V gene: TRBV27; D gene: TRBD2; J gene: TRBJ2-1; CDR3 protein: CARERGDYYNEQFF; CDR3 DNA: TGTGCCAGGGAGCGGGGAGACTACTACAATGAGCAGTTCTTC
clone size: -; V gene: TRBV18; D gene: -; J gene: TRBJ2-3; CDR3 protein: CASAPGVNTDTQYF; CDR3 DNA: TGTGCCAGCGCCCCAGGGGTAAACACAGATACGCAGTATTTT
clone size: -; V gene: TRBV13; D gene: -; J gene: TRBJ1-1; CDR3 protein: CASSLEAVTPNTEAFF; CDR3 DNA: TGTGCCAGCAGCTTAGAGGCTGTGACACCGAACACTGAAGCTTTCTTT
clone size: -; V gene: TRBV7-9; D gene: TRBD1; J gene: TRBJ2-3; CDR3 protein: CASSRRTGTGGDTQYF; CDR3 DNA: TGTGCCAGCAGCCGCCGCACCGGGACAGGGGGGGATACGCAGTATTTT
clone size: -; V gene: TRBV7-2; D gene: TRBD2; J gene: TRBJ2-5; CDR3 protein: CASSPWLAGGETQYF; CDR3 DNA: TGTGCCAGCAGCCCCTGGCTAGCGGGAGGAGAGACCCAGTACTTC
clone size: few; V gene: TRBV12-3/TRBV12-4; D gene: -; J gene: TRBJ2-7; CDR3 protein: CASSLKQVSEQYF; CDR3 DNA: TGTGCCAGCAGTTTAAAACAGGTATCCGAGCAGTACTTC
clone size: -; V gene: TRBV7-9; D gene: TRBD1; J gene: TRBJ2-1; CDR3 protein: CASSNRDRGSNEQFF; CDR3 DNA: TGTGCCAGCAGCAACCGGGACAGGGGAAGTAATGAGCAGTTCTTC
clone size: -; V gene: TRBV14; D gene: -; J gene: TRBJ2-1; CDR3 protein: CASSQDLHSEQFF; CDR3 DNA: TGTGCCAGCAGCCAAGATTTACACAGTGAGCAGTTCTTC
clone size: -; V gene: TRBV5-1; D gene: -; J gene: TRBJ2-6; CDR3 protein: CASSSGSGANVLTF; CDR3 DNA: TGCGCCAGCAGCTCAGGGTCTGGGGCCAACGTCCTGACTTTC
clone size: -; V gene: TRBV28; D gene: -; J gene: TRBJ2-5; CDR3 protein: CASSLPVGVAETQYF; CDR3 DNA: TGTGCCAGCAGTTTACCGGTGGGAGTGGCAGAGACCCAGTACTTC
clone size: -; V gene: TRBV28; D gene: -; J gene: TRBJ2-1; CDR3 protein: CASSLTGQRHNEQFF; CDR3 DNA: TGTGCCAGCAGCTTGACCGGACAGCGACACAATGAGCAGTTCTTC
clone size: -; V gene: TRBV11-1; D gene: -; J gene: TRBJ2-3; CDR3 protein: CASSGLSTDAQYF; CDR3 DNA: TGTGCCAGCAGCGGTTTGAGCACAGATGCGCAGTATTTT
clone size: once; V gene: TRBV6-5; D gene: -; J gene: TRBJ2-7; CDR3 protein: CASTEGVGPPYEQYF; CDR3 DNA: TGTGCCAGCACCGAGGGGGTTGGGCCCCCCTACGAGCAGTACTTC
clone size: once; V gene: TRBV27; D gene: -; J gene: TRBJ2-7; CDR3 protein: CASTPRGSYEQYF; CDR3 DNA: TGTGCCAGCACCCCCAGGGGCTCCTACGAGCAGTACTTC
clone size: -; V gene: TRBV19; D gene: TRBD2; J gene: TRBJ2-7; CDR3 protein: CASSIGATSPAYEQYF; CDR3 DNA: TGTGCCAGTAGTATCGGGGCGACTAGCCCGGCCTACGAGCAGTACTTC
clone size: -; V gene: TRBV11-3; D gene: -; J gene: TRBJ2-1; CDR3 protein: CASSLRRGGNNEQFF; CDR3 DNA: TGTGCCAGCAGCTTACGGCGGGGCGGTAACAATGAGCAGTTCTTC
clone size: -; V gene: TRBV25-1; D gene: -; J gene: TRBJ1-1; CDR3 protein: CASSEFGRGTEAFF; CDR3 DNA: TGTGCCAGCAGTGAATTTGGCAGGGGCACTGAAGCTTTCTTT
clone size: -; V gene: TRBV4-1; D gene: TRBD1; J gene: TRBJ2-7; CDR3 protein: CASSSPGTGVYEQYF; CDR3 DNA: TGCGCCAGCAGTAGTCCCGGGACAGGGGTCTACGAGCAGTACTTC
clone size: -; V gene: TRBV29-1; D gene: TRBD1; J gene: TRBJ2-3; CDR3 protein: CSVGQGGFTDTQYF; CDR3 DNA: TGCAGCGTGGGACAGGGAGGTTTCACAGATACGCAGTATTTT
clone size: -; V gene: TRBV19; D gene: -; J gene: TRBJ2-2; CDR3 protein: CASSTFLNSDHRRELFF; CDR3 DNA: TGTGCCAGTAGTACCTTTCTAAACAGTGATCACCGCCGGGAGCTGTTTTTT
clone size: -; V gene: TRBV10-3; D gene: -; J gene: TRBJ2-7; CDR3 protein: CAISSGNEQYF; CDR3 DNA: TGTGCCATCAGTTCAGGAAATGAGCAGTACTTC
clone size: -; V gene: TRBV3-1/TRBV3-2; D gene: TRBD2; J gene: TRBJ2-3; CDR3 protein: CASSRTPSPSGRTDTQYF; CDR3 DNA: TGTGCCAGCAGCCGCACCCCATCCCCTAGCGGACGCACAGATACGCAGTATTTT
clone size: -; V gene: TRBV2; D gene: TRBD1; J gene: TRBJ2-1; CDR3 protein: CASTHGDRGQDEQFF; CDR3 DNA: TGTGCCAGCACGCACGGGGACAGGGGGCAGGATGAGCAGTTCTTC
clone size: -; V gene: TRBV3-1/TRBV3-2; D gene: TRBD1; J gene: TRBJ2-1; CDR3 protein: CASSQGQGDNSLYNEQFF; CDR3 DNA: TGTGCCAGCAGCCAAGGGCAGGGGGACAACTCTTTATACAATGAGCAGTTCTTC
clone size: -; V gene: TRBV2; D gene: TRBD1; J gene: TRBJ2-2; CDR3 protein: CASRDRDIPGELFF; CDR3 DNA: TGTGCCAGCCGGGACAGGGATATCCCCGGGGAGCTGTTTTTT
clone size: -; V gene: TRBV30; D gene: -; J gene: TRBJ1-6; CDR3 protein: CAWSVLTPSSYNSPLHF; CDR3 DNA: TGTGCCTGGAGTGTACTGACACCAAGCTCCTATAATTCACCCCTCCACTTT
clone size: -; V gene: TRBV5-1; D gene: TRBD1; J gene: TRBJ2-7; CDR3 protein: CASSLVPGQGSYEQYF; CDR3 DNA: TGCGCCAGCAGCTTGGTCCCGGGACAGGGCTCCTACGAGCAGTACTTC
clone size: -; V gene: TRBV5-1; D gene: -; J gene: TRBJ2-1; CDR3 protein: CASSLDHSSYNEQFF; CDR3 DNA: TGCGCCAGCAGCTTGGACCATAGCTCCTACAATGAGCAGTTCTTC
clone size: -; V gene: TRBV28; D gene: -; J gene: TRBJ2-1; CDR3 protein: CASGIYPDEQFF; CDR3 DNA: TGTGCCAGCGGCATTTACCCAGATGAGCAGTTCTTC
clone size: -; V gene: TRBV20-1; D gene: TRBD1; J gene: TRBJ2-1; CDR3 protein: CSASRQGANEQFF; CDR3 DNA: TGCAGTGCTAGTCGGCAGGGGGCCAATGAGCAGTTCTTC
clone size: -; V gene: TRBV3-1/TRBV3-2; D gene: -; J gene: TRBJ2-7; CDR3 protein: CASSQGPGPIYEQYF; CDR3 DNA: TGTGCCAGCAGCCAGGGGCCCGGACCCATCTACGAGCAGTACTTC
clone size: -; V gene: TRBV14; D gene: -; J gene: TRBJ2-3; CDR3 protein: CASSQVGGATDTQYF; CDR3 DNA: TGTGCCAGCAGCCAAGTAGGGGGAGCAACAGATACGCAGTATTTT
clone size: -; V gene: TRBV6-5; D gene: TRBD1; J gene: TRBJ1-4; CDR3 protein: CASSRQGFNEKLFF; CDR3 DNA: TGTGCCAGCAGTCGACAGGGATTCAATGAAAAACTGTTTTTT
clone size: -; V gene: TRBV30; D gene: -; J gene: TRBJ1-1; CDR3 protein: CAWSQALGTEAFF; CDR3 DNA: TGTGCCTGGTCCCAGGCACTCGGCACTGAAGCTTTCTTT
clone size: -; V gene: TRBV28; D gene: -; J gene: TRBJ1-5; CDR3 protein: CASSYRLANQPQHF; CDR3 DNA: TGTGCCAGCAGTTACAGGCTTGCTAATCAGCCCCAGCATTTT
clone size: -; V gene: TRBV5-1; D gene: -; J gene: TRBJ2-2; CDR3 protein: CASSAAAGPSTGELFF; CDR3 DNA: TGCGCCAGCAGCGCAGCGGCAGGACCTAGTACCGGGGAGCTGTTTTTT
clone size: once; V gene: TRBV4-2; D gene: -; J gene: TRBJ2-3; CDR3 protein: CASSQEQGATDTQYF; CDR3 DNA: TGTGCCAGCAGCCAAGAGCAGGGCGCCACAGATACGCAGTATTTT
clone size: -; V gene: TRBV27; D gene: -; J gene: TRBJ2-3; CDR3 protein: CASSSVWAPSTDTQYF; CDR3 DNA: TGTGCCAGCAGCTCCGTCTGGGCCCCTAGCACAGATACGCAGTATTTT